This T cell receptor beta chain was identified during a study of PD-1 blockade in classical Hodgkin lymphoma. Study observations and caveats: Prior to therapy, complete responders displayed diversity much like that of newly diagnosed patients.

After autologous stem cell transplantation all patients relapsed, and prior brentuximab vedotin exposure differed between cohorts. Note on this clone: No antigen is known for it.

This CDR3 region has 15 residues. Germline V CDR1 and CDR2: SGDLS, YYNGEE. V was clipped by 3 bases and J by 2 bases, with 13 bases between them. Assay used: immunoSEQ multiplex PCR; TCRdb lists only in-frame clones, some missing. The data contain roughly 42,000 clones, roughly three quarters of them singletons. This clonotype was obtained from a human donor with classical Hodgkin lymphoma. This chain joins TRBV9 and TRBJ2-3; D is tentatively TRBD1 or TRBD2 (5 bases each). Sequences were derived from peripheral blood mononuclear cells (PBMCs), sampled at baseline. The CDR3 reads CASSARGVSTDTQYF. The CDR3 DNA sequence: TGTGCCAGCAGCGCGAGAGGGGTCTCCACAGATACGCAGTATTTT. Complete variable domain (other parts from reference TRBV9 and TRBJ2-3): DSGVTQTPKHLITATGQRVTLRCSPRSGDLSVYWYQQSLDQGLQFLIQYYNGEERAKGNILERFSAQQFPDLHSELNLSSLELGDSALYFCASSARGVSTDTQYFGPGTRLTVL.